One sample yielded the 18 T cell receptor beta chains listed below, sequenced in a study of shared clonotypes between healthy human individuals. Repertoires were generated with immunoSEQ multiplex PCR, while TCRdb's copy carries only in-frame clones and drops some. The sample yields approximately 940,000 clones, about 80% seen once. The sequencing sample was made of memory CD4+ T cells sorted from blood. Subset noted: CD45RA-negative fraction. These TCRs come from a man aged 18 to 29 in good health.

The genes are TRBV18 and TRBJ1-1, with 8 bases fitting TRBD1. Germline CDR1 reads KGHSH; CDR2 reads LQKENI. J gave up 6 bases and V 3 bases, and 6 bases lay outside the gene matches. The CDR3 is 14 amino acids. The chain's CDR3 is CASSPDRGGAEAFF. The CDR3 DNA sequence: TGTGCCAGCTCACCCGACAGGGGCGGTGCTGAAGCTTTCTTT.

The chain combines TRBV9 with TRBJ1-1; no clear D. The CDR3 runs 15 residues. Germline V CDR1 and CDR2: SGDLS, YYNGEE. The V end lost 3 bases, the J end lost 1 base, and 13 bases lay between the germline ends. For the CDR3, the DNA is TGTGCCAGCAGCGAGCGCCCTACATCGAACACTGAAGCTTTCTTT. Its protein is CASSERPTSNTEAFF.

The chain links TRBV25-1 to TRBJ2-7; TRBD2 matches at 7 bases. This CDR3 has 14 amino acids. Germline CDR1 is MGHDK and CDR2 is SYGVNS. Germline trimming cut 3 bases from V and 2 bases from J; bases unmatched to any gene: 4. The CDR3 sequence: CASSDGGGPYEQYF. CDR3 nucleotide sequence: TGTGCCAGCAGTGACGGCGGGGGACCCTACGAGCAGTACTTC.

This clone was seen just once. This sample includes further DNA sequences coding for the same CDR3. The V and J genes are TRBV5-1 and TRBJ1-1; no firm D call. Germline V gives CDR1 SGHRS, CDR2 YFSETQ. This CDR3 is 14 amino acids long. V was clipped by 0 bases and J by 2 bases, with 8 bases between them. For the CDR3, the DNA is TGCGCCAGCAGCTTGGGCAGGCTAAACACTGAAGCTTTCTTT. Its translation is CASSLGRLNTEAFF.

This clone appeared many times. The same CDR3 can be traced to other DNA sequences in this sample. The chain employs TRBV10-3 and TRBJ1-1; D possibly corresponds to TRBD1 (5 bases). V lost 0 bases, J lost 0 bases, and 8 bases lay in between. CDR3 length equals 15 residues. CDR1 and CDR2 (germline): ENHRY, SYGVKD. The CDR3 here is CAISESGLLNTEAFF. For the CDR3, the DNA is TGTGCCATCAGTGAGTCGGGACTCCTGAACACTGAAGCTTTCTTT.

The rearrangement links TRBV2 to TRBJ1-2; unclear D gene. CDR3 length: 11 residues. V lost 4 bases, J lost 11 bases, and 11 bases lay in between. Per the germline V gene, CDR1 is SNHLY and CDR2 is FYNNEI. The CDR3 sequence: CASSGAVKYTF. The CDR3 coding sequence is TGTGCCAGCAGTGGGGCCGTTAAGTACACCTTC. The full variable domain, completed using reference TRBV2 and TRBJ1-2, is EPEVTQTPSHQVTQMGQEVILRCVPISNHLYFYWYRQILGQKVEFLVSFYNNEISEKSEIFDDQFSVERPDGSNFTLKIRSTKLEDSAMYFCASSGAVKYTFGSGTRLTVV.

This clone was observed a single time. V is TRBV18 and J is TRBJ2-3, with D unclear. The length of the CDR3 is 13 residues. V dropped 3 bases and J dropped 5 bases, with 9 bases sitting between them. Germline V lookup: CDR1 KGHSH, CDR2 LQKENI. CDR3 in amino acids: CASSPATGDTQYF. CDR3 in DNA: TGTGCCAGCTCACCCGCGACCGGAGATACGCAGTATTTT.

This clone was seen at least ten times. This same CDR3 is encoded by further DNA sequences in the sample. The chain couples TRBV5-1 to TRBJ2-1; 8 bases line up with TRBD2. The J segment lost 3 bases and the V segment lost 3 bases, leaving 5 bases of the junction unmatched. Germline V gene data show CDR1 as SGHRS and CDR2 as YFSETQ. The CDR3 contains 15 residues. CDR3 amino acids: CASSSTSGLYNEQFF. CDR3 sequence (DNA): TGCGCCAGCAGCTCAACTAGCGGACTCTACAATGAGCAGTTCTTC.

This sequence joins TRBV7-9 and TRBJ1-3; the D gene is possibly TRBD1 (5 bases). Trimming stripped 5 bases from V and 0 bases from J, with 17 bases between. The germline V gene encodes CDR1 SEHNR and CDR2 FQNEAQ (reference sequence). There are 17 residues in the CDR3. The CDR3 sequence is CASSRRQSTSSGNTIYF. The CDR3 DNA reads TGTGCCAGCAGCCGGAGACAGTCTACCAGCTCTGGAAACACCATATATTTT.

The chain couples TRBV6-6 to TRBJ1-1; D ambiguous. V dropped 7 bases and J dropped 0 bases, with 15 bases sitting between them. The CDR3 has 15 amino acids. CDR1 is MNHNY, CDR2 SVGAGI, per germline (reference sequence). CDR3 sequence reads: CASTRTEGMNTEAFF. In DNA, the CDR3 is TGTGCCAGCACCCGAACGGAGGGCATGAACACTGAAGCTTTCTTT.

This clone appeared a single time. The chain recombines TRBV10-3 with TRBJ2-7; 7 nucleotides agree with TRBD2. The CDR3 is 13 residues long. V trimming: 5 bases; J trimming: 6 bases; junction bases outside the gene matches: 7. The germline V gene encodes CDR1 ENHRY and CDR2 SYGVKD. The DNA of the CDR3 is TGTGCCATCAGTTACCCGGGGGGTTCCGAGCAGTACTTC. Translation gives CAISYPGGSEQYF.

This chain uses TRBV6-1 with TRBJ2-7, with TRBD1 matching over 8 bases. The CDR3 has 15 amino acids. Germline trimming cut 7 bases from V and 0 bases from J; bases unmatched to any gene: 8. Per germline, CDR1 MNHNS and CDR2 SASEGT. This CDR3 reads CASTRGDRSSYEQYF. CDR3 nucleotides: TGTGCCAGCACCAGAGGGGACAGGAGCTCCTACGAGCAGTACTTC.

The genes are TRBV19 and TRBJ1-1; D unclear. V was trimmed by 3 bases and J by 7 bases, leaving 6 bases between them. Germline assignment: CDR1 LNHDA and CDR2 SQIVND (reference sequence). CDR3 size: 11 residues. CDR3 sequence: CASSMEIEAFF. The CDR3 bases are TGTGCCAGTAGTATGGAAATTGAAGCTTTCTTT.

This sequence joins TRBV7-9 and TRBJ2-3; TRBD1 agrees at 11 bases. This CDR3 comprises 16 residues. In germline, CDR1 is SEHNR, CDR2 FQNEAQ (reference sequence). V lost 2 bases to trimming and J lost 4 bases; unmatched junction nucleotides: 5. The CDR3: CASSLRRTGGPDTQYF. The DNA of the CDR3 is TGTGCCAGCAGCTTACGTCGGACAGGGGGCCCAGATACGCAGTATTTT.

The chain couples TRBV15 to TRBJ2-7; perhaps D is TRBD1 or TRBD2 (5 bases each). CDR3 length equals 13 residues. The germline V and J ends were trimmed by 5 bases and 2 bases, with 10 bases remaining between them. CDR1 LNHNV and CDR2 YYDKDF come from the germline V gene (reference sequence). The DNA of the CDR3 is TGTGCCACCAGCTTTGGGGGAACCTACGAGCAGTACTTC. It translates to CATSFGGTYEQYF.

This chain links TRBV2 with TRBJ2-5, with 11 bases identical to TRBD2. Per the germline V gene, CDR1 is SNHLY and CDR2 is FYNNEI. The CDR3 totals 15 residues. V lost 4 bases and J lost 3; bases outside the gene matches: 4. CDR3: CASSAGGLAEETQYF. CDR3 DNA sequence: TGTGCCAGCAGTGCCGGGGGACTAGCGGAAGAGACCCAGTACTTC.

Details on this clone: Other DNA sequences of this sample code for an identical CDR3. CDR3 bases: TGCGCCAGCAGCTTGCTGGGGCAAGAGACCCAGTACTTC. This encodes CASSLLGQETQYF. V is TRBV5-1 and J is TRBJ2-5; the D is unclear. In germline, CDR1 is SGHRS, CDR2 YFSETQ. This CDR3 is built from 13 residues. Trimming left V 1 base short and J 2 bases short, with 6 bases between.

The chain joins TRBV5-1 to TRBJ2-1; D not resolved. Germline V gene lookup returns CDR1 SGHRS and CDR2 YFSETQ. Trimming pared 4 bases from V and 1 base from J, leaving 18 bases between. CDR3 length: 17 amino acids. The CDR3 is CASSPTGSIGSYNEQFF. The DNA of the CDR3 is TGCGCCAGCAGCCCGACCGGATCTATAGGGTCCTACAATGAGCAGTTCTTC.